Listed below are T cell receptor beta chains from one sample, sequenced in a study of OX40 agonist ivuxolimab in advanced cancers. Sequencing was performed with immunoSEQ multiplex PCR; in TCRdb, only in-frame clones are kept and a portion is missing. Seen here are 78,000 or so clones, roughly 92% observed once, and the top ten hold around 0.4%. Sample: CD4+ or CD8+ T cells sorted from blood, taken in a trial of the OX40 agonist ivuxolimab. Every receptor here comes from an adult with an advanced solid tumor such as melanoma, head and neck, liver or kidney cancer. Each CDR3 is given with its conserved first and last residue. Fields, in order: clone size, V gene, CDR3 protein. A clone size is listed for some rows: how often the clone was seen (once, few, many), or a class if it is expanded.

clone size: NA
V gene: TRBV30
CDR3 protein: CAWALADEQFF

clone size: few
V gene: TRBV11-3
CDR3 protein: CASSDGNNYGYTF

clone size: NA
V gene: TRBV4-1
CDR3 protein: CASSQDGASGFTDTQYF

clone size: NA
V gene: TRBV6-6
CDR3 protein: CASSYTGQGSEAFF

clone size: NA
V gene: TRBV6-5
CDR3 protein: CASKGGPRVNTEAFF

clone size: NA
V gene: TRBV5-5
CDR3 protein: CASSLQLREWHEQYF

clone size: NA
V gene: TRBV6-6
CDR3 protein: CASSTSGNSYNEQFF

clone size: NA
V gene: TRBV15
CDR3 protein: CATSRGDSNTGELFF

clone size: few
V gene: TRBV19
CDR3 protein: CASSIVWDRGYNEQFF

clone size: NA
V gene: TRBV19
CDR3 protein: CASSEGTGYNQPQHF

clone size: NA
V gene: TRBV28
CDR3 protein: CATNIAGITGELFF

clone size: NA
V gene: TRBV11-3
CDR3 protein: CASSLVILAGTDTQYF

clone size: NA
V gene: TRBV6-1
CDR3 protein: CASKGAGGYTF

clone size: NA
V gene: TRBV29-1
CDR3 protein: CSVSPGTSGSYEQYF

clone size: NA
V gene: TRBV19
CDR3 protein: CASSSASGTEYNEQFF

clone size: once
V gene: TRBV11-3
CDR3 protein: CASSLQLAEFGTGELFF

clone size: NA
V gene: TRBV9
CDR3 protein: CASSARTGGWETQYF

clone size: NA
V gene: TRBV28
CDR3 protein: CASGTGDRGYGYTF

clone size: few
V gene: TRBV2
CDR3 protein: CASDRLNTEAFF

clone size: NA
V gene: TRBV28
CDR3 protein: CASSPTGALYEQYF

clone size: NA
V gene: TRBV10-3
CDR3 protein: CAIRETSGRDTQYF

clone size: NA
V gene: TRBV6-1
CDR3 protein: CASREDRRQETQYF

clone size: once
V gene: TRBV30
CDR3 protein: CAWSVRLTGTSYEQYF

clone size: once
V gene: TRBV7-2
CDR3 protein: CASSLRMYNEQFF

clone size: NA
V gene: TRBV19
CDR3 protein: CASTVTGNQPQHF

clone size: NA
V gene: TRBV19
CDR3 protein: CASSTRPNLYEQYF

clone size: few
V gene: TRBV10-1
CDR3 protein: CASSVGDTDTQYF

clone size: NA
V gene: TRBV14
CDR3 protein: CASSQDLVRTQYF

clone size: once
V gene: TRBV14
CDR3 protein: CASSHSSGLAGGPVVVFF

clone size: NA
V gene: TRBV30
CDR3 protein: CAWSQGGGETQYF

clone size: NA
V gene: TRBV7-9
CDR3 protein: CASSPPSSGADTQYF

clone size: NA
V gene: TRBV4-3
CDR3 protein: CASSQGPGFGKLFF

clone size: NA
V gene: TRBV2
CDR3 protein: CATTGLSYNEQFF

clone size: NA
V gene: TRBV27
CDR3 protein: CASRPTSGTQYF

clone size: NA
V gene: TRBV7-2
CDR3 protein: CASSLAVAGTGEQYF

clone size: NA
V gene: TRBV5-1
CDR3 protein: CASSWTGVQDTEAFF

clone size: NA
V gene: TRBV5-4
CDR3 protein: CASSPAPFETQYF

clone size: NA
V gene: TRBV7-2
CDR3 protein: CASSWGHMSSGYTF

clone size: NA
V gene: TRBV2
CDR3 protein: CASSGLAGPYNEQFF

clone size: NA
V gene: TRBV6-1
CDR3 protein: CASSEAGGDQPQHF

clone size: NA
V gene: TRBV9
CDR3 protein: CASSSTSGITEQYF

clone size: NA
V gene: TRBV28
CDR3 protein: CASSFFSNQPQHF